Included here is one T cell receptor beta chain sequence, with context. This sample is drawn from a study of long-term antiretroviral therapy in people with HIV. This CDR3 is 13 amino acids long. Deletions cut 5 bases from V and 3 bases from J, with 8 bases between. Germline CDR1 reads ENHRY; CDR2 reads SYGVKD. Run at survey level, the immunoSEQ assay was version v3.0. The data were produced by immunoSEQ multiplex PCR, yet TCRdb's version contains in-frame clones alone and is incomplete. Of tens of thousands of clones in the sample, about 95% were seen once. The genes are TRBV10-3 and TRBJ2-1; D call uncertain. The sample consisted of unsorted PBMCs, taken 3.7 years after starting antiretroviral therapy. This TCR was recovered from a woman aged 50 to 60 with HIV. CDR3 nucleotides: TGTGCCATCAGTTTCGACCTCTACAATGAGCAGTTCTTC. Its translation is CAISFDLYNEQFF.